This TCR beta chain was found in a study of blood T cell repertoires in COVID-19. Background on the study: Whether acute or convalescent, the COVID-19 samples came from the United States, Italy and Spain.

This clone showed up just a few times. Sequencing used immunoSEQ multiplex PCR; TCRdb keeps in-frame clones, though not all of them. The sample lists hundreds of thousands of clones, around 88% occurring once. This TCR derives from a woman aged 50 to 65 with COVID-19, enrolled during active disease. Sequences were obtained from peripheral blood.

The CDR3 DNA sequence: TGTGCCAGCAGCCTACGACTAGCGGGGGTCGCAGATACGCAGTATTTT. Protein sequence: CASSLRLAGVADTQYF. The rearrangement links TRBV7-2 to TRBJ2-3, with 12 bases matching TRBD2. V dropped 5 bases and J dropped 4; count of bases not matched to a gene: 7. The CDR3 spans 16 residues. Germline V gene lookup returns CDR1 SGHTA and CDR2 FQGNSA.